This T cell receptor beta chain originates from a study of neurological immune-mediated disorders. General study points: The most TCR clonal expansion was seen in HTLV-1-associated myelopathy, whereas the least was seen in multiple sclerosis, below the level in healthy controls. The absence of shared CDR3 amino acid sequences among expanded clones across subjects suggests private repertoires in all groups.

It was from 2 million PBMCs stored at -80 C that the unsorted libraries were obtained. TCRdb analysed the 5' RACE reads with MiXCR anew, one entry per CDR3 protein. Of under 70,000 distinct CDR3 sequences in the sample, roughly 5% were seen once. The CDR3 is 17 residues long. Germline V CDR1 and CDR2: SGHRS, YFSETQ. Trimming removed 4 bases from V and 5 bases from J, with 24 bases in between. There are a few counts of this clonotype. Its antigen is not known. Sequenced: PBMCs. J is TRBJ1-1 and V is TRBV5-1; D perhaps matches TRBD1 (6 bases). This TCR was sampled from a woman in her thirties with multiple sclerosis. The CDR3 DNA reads TGCGCCAGCAGCCCAAGTGTGGACAGAGGCGTGTGGACTGAAGCTTTCTTT. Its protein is CASSPSVDRGVWTEAFF.